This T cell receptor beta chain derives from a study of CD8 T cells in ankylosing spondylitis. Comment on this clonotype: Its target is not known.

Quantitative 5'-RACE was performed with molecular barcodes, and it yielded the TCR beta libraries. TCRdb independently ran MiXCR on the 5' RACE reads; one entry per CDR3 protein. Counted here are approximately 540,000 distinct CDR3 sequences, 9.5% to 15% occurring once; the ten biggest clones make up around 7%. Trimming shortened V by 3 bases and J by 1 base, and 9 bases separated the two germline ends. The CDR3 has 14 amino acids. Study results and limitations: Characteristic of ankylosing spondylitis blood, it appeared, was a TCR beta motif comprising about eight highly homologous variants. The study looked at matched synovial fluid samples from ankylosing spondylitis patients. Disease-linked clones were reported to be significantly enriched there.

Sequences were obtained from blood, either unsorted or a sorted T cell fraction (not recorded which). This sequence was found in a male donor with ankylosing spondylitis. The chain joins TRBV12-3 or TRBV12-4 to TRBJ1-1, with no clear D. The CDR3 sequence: CASSFSRTNTEAFF. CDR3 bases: TGTGCCAGCAGTTTTTCCAGGACGAACACTGAAGCTTTCTTT.